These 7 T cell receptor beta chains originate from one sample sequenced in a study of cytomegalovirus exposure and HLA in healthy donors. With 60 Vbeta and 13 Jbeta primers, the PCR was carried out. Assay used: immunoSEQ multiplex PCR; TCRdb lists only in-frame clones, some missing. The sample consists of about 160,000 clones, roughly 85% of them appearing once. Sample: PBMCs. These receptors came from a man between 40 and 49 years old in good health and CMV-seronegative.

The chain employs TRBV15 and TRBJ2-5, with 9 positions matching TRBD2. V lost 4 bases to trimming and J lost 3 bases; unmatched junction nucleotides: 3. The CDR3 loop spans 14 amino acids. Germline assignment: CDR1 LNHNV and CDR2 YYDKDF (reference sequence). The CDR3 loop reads CATSKGLAEETQYF. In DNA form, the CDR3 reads TGTGCCACCAGCAAGGGACTAGCCGAAGAGACCCAGTACTTC.

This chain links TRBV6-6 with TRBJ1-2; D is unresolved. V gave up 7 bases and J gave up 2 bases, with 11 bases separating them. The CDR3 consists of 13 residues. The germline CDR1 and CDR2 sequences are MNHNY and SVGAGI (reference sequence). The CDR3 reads CASTDGVNYGYTF. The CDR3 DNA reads TGTGCCAGCACCGACGGGGTGAACTATGGCTACACCTTC.

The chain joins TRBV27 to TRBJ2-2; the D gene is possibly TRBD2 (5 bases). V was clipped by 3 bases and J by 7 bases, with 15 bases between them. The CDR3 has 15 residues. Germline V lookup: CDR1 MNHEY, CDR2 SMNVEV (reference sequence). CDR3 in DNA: TGTGCCAGCAGTTTTCTTTCACGGGCGGGCGGGGAGCTGTTTTTT. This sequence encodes CASSFLSRAGGELFF.

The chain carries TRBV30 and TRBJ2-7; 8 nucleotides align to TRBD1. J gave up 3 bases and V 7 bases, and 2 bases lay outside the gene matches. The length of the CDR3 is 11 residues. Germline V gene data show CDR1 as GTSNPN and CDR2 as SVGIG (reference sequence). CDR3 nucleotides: TGTGCCTCCGGACAGGGCTACGAGCAGTACTTC. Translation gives CASGQGYEQYF. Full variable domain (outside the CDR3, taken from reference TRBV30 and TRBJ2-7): SQTIHQWPATLVQPVGSPLSLECTVEGTSNPNLYWYRQAAGRGLQLLFYSVGIGQISSEVPQNLSASRPQDRQFILSSKKLLLSDSGFYLCASGQGYEQYFGPGTRLTVT.

The CDR3 DNA follows: TGTGCCAGCAGTGCAACAAAAACAGGGAGTCAACCAAGAGATGAGCAGTTCTTC. Protein sequence: CASSATKTGSQPRDEQFF. This chain connects TRBV25-1 to TRBJ2-1; maybe TRBD1 (6 bases). The germline V gene encodes CDR1 MGHDK and CDR2 SYGVNS. The CDR3 has 18 residues. V lost 4 bases, J lost 8 bases, and 27 bases lay in between.

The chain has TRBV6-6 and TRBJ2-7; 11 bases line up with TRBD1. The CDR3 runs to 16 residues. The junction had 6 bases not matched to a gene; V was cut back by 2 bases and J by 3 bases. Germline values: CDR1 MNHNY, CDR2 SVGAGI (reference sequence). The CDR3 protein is CASSYARDRGDYEQYF. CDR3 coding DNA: TGTGCCAGCAGTTACGCCCGGGACAGGGGGGACTACGAGCAGTACTTC.

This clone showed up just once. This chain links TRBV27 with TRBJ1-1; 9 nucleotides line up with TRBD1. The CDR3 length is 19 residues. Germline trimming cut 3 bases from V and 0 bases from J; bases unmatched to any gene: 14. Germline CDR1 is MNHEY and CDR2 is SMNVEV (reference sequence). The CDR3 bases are TGTGCCAGCAGTTTCTTGCGAGACAGGGGGGTGGGGATGAACACTGAAGCTTTCTTT. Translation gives CASSFLRDRGVGMNTEAFF.